This T cell receptor (beta chain) was identified in a study of blood T cells in healthy people across ages. Total RNA was extracted at no less than 6 micrograms per sample. General observations from the study: Compared with aged donors, long-lived donors showed fewer expanded clones, suggesting selection. A roughly linear fall in TCR beta diversity per million T cells was seen with increasing age.

The V gene's germline CDR1 is SGHTA and CDR2 FQGTGA. The CDR3 totals 15 residues. The junction had 7 bases not matched to a gene; V was cut back by 5 bases and J by 4 bases. Together with a sample-barcoded 5' primer, a J-beta primer mix was included in a second PCR lasting roughly 6 to 12 cycles. TCRdb reprocessed the 5' RACE reads with MiXCR, giving one entry per CDR3 protein. The sample has hundreds of thousands of distinct CDR3 sequences, 40% to 50% seen once. About this clonotype: Its antigen is as yet unknown.

Sequenced sample: blood. This sequence joins TRBV7-3 and TRBJ2-3, with 9 positions matching TRBD2. The clonotype comes from a man aged 60-69 years in good health. The CDR3: CASSPSGTSPDTQYF. The CDR3 DNA reads TGTGCCAGCAGCCCCTCCGGGACTAGCCCAGATACGCAGTATTTT.